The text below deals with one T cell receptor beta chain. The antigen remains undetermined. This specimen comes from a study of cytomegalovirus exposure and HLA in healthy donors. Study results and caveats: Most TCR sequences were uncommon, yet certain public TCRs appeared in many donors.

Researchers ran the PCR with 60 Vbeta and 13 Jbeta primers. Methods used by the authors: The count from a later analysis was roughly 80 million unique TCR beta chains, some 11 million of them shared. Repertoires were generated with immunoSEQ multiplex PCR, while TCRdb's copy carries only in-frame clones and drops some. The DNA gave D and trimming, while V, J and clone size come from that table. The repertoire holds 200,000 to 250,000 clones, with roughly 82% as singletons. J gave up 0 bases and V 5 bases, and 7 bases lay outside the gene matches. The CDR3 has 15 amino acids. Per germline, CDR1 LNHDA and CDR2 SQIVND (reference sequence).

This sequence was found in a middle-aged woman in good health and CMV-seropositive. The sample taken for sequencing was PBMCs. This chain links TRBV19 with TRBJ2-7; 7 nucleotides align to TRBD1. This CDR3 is CASSPWDSSSYEQYF. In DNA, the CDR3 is TGTGCCAGTAGTCCATGGGACAGCTCCTCCTACGAGCAGTACTTC.